The 22 T cell receptor beta chains listed next were all sequenced from one sample in a study of T cells after yellow fever vaccination. TCRdb analysed the 5' RACE reads with MiXCR anew, one entry per CDR3 protein. The sample lists 500,000 to 650,000 distinct CDR3 sequences, about 12% seen once, with about 15% in the top ten. Here the sequenced sample was PBMCs, taken on the day of the yellow fever booster vaccination. The receptors were gathered from a man aged 30-40 years who received the YFV17D yellow fever vaccine.

The rearrangement links TRBV6-2 or TRBV6-3 to TRBJ2-3, with D tentatively TRBD2 (5 bases). In germline, CDR1 is MNHEY, CDR2 SVGEGT. The V and J ends lost 7 bases and 6 bases respectively, with 14 bases between them. CDR3 length: 13 amino acids. The CDR3 DNA follows: TGTGCCAGCACGGTCCCGGGCGGGGATACGCAGTATTTT. Translation gives CASTVPGGDTQYF.

This clonotype was counted only a few times. The chain employs TRBV7-2 and TRBJ2-7; 13 nucleotides match TRBD2. Germline V lookup: CDR1 SGHTA, CDR2 FQGNSA. The V and J ends lost 3 bases and 6 bases, in that order; junction bases with no gene match: 2. This CDR3 contains 14 residues. CDR3 coding DNA: TGTGCCAGCAGCTTCCGACTAGCGGGAGGCGAGCAGTACTTC. Protein: CASSFRLAGGEQYF.

The chain couples TRBV28 to TRBJ2-3, with TRBD2 as a possible D gene (5 bases). CDR1 and CDR2 from the germline V gene are MDHEN and SYDVKM. V lost 3 bases, J lost 6 bases, and 16 bases lay in between. This CDR3 comprises 15 residues. The chain's CDR3 is CASSFRRGFVDTQYF. CDR3 nucleotide sequence: TGTGCCAGCAGTTTTCGACGGGGTTTTGTGGATACGCAGTATTTT.

This clonotype has a handful of counts. The chain uses TRBV20-1 and TRBJ2-5; 10 positions match TRBD2. CDR1 and CDR2 from the germline V gene are DFQATT and SNEGSKA (reference sequence). J was trimmed by 4 bases and V by 6 bases; bases with no gene match: 8. The length of the CDR3 is 14 residues. CDR3 sequence: CSAYPGLAVETQYF. CDR3 bases: TGCAGTGCGTACCCCGGACTAGCGGTAGAGACCCAGTACTTC.

The V gene is TRBV12-5, the J gene TRBJ2-3; TRBD2 is a possible D gene (5 bases). CDR3 length: 14 amino acids. The germline CDR1 and CDR2 sequences are LGHNT and FRNRAP. V gave up 3 bases and J gave up 0 bases, with 7 bases separating them. DNA for the CDR3: TGTGCTAGTGGTTTCACGGGAAGCACAGATACGCAGTATTTT. It translates to CASGFTGSTDTQYF.

This clonotype has at least ten counts. The chain combines TRBV14 with TRBJ2-1; D is perhaps TRBD1 or TRBD2 (7 bases each). V dropped 2 bases and J dropped 7 bases, with 12 bases sitting between them. Germline-derived CDR1 and CDR2 are SGHDN and FVKESK. This CDR3 has 14 residues. The CDR3 loop reads CASSQFRGGNEQFF. The CDR3 nucleotides are TGTGCCAGCAGCCAATTCAGGGGGGGTAATGAGCAGTTCTTC.

This clonotype was detected a few times. The rearrangement uses TRBV6-2 or TRBV6-3 and TRBJ2-7; no definite D call. V lost 1 base and J lost 3, with 7 bases in between. The CDR3 length is 13 residues. CDR1 is MNHEY and CDR2 is SVGEGT in the germline V gene. CDR3 nucleotides: TGTGCCAGCAGTTACTGGTGGGGCTACGAGCAGTACTTC. Translating it yields CASSYWWGYEQYF.

The rearrangement uses TRBV19 and TRBJ2-2, with 13 bases identical to TRBD2. After removal of 7 bases from V and 3 bases from J, the junction contained 5 bases not matched to a gene. Germline V gene sequence: CDR1 LNHDA, CDR2 SQIVND (reference sequence). The CDR3 contains 16 residues. CDR3 protein: CASTGLAGFDTGELFF. CDR3 DNA: TGTGCCAGTACGGGACTAGCGGGATTTGACACCGGGGAGCTGTTTTTT.

This clonotype was counted only a few times. The chain has TRBV15 and TRBJ2-7; no reliable D call. CDR1 LNHNV and CDR2 YYDKDF come from the germline V gene (reference sequence). CDR3 length: 13 amino acids. Trimming removed 5 bases at V and 6 bases at J, with 14 bases between. The DNA of the CDR3 is TGTGCCACCAGCGGGGTGGTGGTCGGCGAGCAGTACTTC. It specifies CATSGVVVGEQYF.

V is TRBV28 and J is TRBJ1-2, with a tentative D call TRBD1 (5 bases). The germline CDR1 and CDR2 sequences are MDHEN and SYDVKM. The CDR3 is made up of 13 amino acids. V gave up 7 bases and J gave up 1 base, with 10 bases separating them. The CDR3 loop reads CASTGGDNYGYTF. The CDR3 region has the DNA TGTGCCAGCACTGGGGGTGATAACTATGGCTACACCTTC.

This clonotype was observed a handful of times. The rearrangement links TRBV5-1 to TRBJ2-1; D ambiguous. This CDR3 has 14 amino acids. V was trimmed by 1 base and J by 3 bases, leaving 8 bases between them. Germline CDR1 SGHRS, CDR2 YFSETQ. Here the CDR3 DNA reads TGCGCCAGCAGCTTGTTACTAAACTACAATGAGCAGTTCTTC. It encodes CASSLLLNYNEQFF.

The V gene is TRBV12-5, the J gene TRBJ2-1; tentatively, D is TRBD1 (7 bases). The CDR3 covers 14 residues. The V end lost 2 bases, the J end lost 7 bases, and 12 bases lay between the germline ends. Germline CDR1 is LGHNT and CDR2 is FRNRAP. The CDR3 DNA reads as TGTGCTAGTGGTTTGCCGGCAGGGGGGAATGAGCAGTTCTTC. It specifies CASGLPAGGNEQFF.

The genes are TRBV27 and TRBJ2-1; 7 bases align to TRBD2. The CDR3 is 15 residues long. Germline lookup yields CDR1 MNHEY and CDR2 SMNVEV (reference sequence). V shed 3 bases and J 5 bases; nucleotides not matched to a gene: 7. In nucleotides, the CDR3 is TGTGCCAGCAGTTTGCTCGGCGGGAGTCACAATGAGCAGTTCTTC. Amino acid sequence: CASSLLGGSHNEQFF.

The V and J genes are TRBV6-5 and TRBJ1-1; D gene uncertain. CDR3 length: 13 amino acids. With 6 bases removed from V and 1 base from J, the gap between germline ends came to 9 bases. Looked up from germline, CDR1 is MNHEY and CDR2 is SVGAGI. The CDR3 loop reads CASRSSGNTEAFF. The CDR3 DNA follows: TGTGCCAGCAGATCCTCGGGGAACACTGAAGCTTTCTTT.

This clonotype was found a few times. J is TRBJ1-3 and V is TRBV3-1; no definite D call. This CDR3 spans 14 amino acids. Germline CDR1 LGHDT, CDR2 YNNKEL (reference sequence). Deletions cut 4 bases from V and 6 bases from J, with 13 bases between. The CDR3 loop is CASSPTGRENTIYF. CDR3 DNA: TGTGCCAGCAGCCCTACGGGTAGGGAAAACACCATATATTTT.

The rearrangement links TRBV2 to TRBJ1-2; tentative D call: TRBD1 (5 bases). Trimming cost V 7 bases and J 0 bases, with 12 bases left between them. In germline, CDR1 is SNHLY, CDR2 FYNNEI. The CDR3 sequence is 14 residues long. The CDR3 DNA sequence: TGTGCCAGCATCGCCGGGACGACTAACTATGGCTACACCTTC. Translation: CASIAGTTNYGYTF.

This clonotype was detected only a few times. This chain uses TRBV15 with TRBJ1-5; D is undetermined. Germline CDR1 reads LNHNV; CDR2 reads YYDKDF (reference sequence). Trimming shortened V by 1 base and J by 0 bases, and 4 bases separated the two germline ends. This CDR3 is built from 14 residues. The CDR3 DNA follows: TGTGCCACCAGCAGAGTTGATAGCAATCAGCCCCAGCATTTT. It translates to CATSRVDSNQPQHF.

The chain has TRBV5-1 and TRBJ2-7, with TRBD2 matching over 7 bases. CDR1 and CDR2 (germline): SGHRS, YFSETQ. The CDR3 has 11 residues. V shed 4 bases and J 8 bases; nucleotides not matched to a gene: 3. CDR3 nucleotide sequence: TGCGCCAGCAGCGCGCGGGGGAAGCAGTACTTC. It is translated as CASSARGKQYF.

The gene calls are TRBV4-3 and TRBJ1-2, with D unresolved. The CDR3 length is 15 residues. Germline assignment: CDR1 LGHNA and CDR2 YSLEER. V gave up 2 bases and J gave up 0 bases, with 10 bases separating them. For the CDR3, the DNA is TGCGCCAGCAGCCAAACTATGACACCTAACTATGGCTACACCTTC. It encodes CASSQTMTPNYGYTF.

This clonotype was observed a handful of times. V usage is TRBV11-1 and J usage is TRBJ2-7; a weak D match, TRBD1 (6 bases). Germline CDR1 is SGHAT and CDR2 is FQDESV (reference sequence). Trimming took off 5 bases at V and 5 bases at J, with 22 bases between the two ends. The CDR3 is 16 residues long. CDR3 residues: CASSPRGSGAVHEQYF. CDR3 DNA sequence: TGTGCCAGCAGCCCTAGAGGGTCAGGGGCCGTCCACGAGCAGTACTTC.

Only a few counts were recorded for this clonotype. This sequence joins TRBV9 and TRBJ2-7, with D hard to call. V was clipped by 0 bases and J by 0 bases, with 10 bases between them. This CDR3 is 15 amino acids long. CDR1 and CDR2 from the germline V gene are SGDLS and YYNGEE. For the CDR3, the DNA is TGTGCCAGCAGCGTAGGCGGCCCGCTCTCCTACGAGCAGTACTTC. It yields the protein CASSVGGPLSYEQYF.

This clonotype has only a few counts. A read error may produce the germline difference seen at one junction end. The V gene is TRBV5-1, the J gene TRBJ2-3, with TRBD1 matching 9 bases. CDR3 length equals 14 residues. Germline CDR1 reads SGHRS; CDR2 reads YFSETQ. CDR3 sequence: CASRLGQGSDTQYF. CDR3 bases: TGCGCCAGCAGATTGGGACAGGGATCCGATACGCAGTATTTT.